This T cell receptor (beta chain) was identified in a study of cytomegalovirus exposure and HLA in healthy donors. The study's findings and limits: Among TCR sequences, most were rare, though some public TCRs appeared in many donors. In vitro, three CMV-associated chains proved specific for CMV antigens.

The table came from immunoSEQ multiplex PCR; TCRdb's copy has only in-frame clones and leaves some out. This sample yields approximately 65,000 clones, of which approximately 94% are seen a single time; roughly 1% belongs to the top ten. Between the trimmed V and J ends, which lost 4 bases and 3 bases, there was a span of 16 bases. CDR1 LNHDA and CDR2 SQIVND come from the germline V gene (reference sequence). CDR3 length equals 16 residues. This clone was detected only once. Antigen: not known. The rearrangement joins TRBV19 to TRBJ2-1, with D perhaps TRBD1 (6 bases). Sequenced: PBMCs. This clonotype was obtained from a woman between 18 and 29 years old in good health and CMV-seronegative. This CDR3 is CASSKGGTGDYNEQFF. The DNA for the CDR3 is TGTGCCAGTAGTAAAGGGGGAACGGGTGACTACAATGAGCAGTTCTTC.